This T cell receptor (beta chain) was identified during a study of CD8 T cells in ankylosing spondylitis. Libraries for TCR beta were made by quantitative 5'-RACE with molecular barcodes. TCRdb redid the calling of the 5' RACE reads with MiXCR, one entry per CDR3 protein. The sample shows a few hundred thousand distinct CDR3 sequences, roughly 12% of them seen only once. Study findings and constraints: A number of the motif variants had already been described in reactive arthritis synovial fluid and blood. Seemingly characteristic of ankylosing spondylitis blood was a TCR beta motif consisting of fewer than 10 highly homologous variants. From matched ankylosing spondylitis synovial fluid, disease-linked clones were reportedly recovered at significantly enriched levels.

This clonotype was observed at least ten times. Its matching antigen is unknown. The CDR3 has 14 residues. V lost 0 bases and J lost 0, with 7 bases in between. CDR1 is SGDLS, CDR2 YYNGEE, per germline. The sample comprised blood, either unsorted or a sorted T cell fraction (not recorded which). The chain employs TRBV9 and TRBJ2-7; D ambiguous. This TCR was sampled from a female donor with ankylosing spondylitis or in good health (not recorded which). This CDR3 reads CASSVESSSYEQYF. CDR3 nucleotides: TGTGCCAGCAGCGTAGAGTCCAGCTCCTACGAGCAGTACTTC.